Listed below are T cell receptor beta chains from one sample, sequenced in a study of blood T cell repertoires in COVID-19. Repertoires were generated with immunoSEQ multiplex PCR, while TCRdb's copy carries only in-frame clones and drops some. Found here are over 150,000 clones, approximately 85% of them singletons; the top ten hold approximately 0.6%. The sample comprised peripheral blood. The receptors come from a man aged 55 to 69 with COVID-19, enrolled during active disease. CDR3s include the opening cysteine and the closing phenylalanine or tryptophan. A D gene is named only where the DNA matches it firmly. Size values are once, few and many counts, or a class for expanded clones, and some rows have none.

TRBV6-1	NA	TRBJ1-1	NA	CASSDGGMNTEAFF	TGTGCCAGCAGTGATGGGGGCATGAACACTGAAGCTTTCTTT
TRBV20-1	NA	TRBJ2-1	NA	CSALRDEQFF	TGCAGTGCCCTACGTGATGAGCAGTTCTTC
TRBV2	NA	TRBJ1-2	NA	CASRKDSPYGYTF	TGTGCCAGCAGGAAGGACAGCCCCTATGGCTACACCTTC
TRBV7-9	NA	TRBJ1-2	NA	CASSLGVSGDTF	TGTGCCAGCAGCTTAGGAGTATCCGGGGACACCTTC
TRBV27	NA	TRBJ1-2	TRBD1	CASSLDRGRGYTF	TGTGCCAGCAGTTTAGACAGGGGGCGTGGCTACACCTTC
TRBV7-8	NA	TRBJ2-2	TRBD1	CASSLATRGLTQSTGELFF	TGTGCCAGCAGCTTAGCAACCAGGGGGCTCACCCAGAGCACCGGGGAGCTGTTTTTT
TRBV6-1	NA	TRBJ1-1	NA	CASSEVAQAEAFF	TGTGCCAGCAGTGAAGTGGCACAGGCTGAAGCTTTCTTT
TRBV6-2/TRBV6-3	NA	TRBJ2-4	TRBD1	CASSYGDRAGTKNIQYF	TGTGCCAGCAGTTACGGGGACAGGGCTGGGACCAAAAACATTCAGTACTTC
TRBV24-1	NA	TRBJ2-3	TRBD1	CATSDLDRVGADTQYF	TGTGCCACCAGTGATCTGGACAGGGTAGGTGCAGATACGCAGTATTTT
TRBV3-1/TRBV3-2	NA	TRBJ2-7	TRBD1	CASSKPGQVYF	TGTGCCAGCAGCAAACCGGGACAGGTTTACTTC
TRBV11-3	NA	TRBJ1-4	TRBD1	CASSSDRVGEKLFF	TGTGCCAGCAGCTCGGACAGGGTTGGGGAAAAACTGTTTTTT
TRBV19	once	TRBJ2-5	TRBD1	CATTPSTGLETQYF	TGTGCCACCACACCCTCGACAGGGCTGGAGACCCAGTACTTC
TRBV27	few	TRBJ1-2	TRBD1	CASSATWTGNYGYTF	TGTGCCAGCAGTGCGACCTGGACAGGGAACTATGGCTACACCTTC
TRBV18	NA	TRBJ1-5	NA	CASSSDSDQPQHF	TGTGCCAGCTCATCGGACAGCGATCAGCCCCAGCATTTT
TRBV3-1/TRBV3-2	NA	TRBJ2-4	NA	CASSQVGGGTGLVKIQYF	TGTGCCAGCAGCCAAGTGGGTGGGGGCACCGGGCTAGTCAAGATTCAGTACTTC
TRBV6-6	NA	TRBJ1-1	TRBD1	CASSYEGTGRTEAFF	TGTGCCAGCAGTTACGAGGGGACAGGGAGAACTGAAGCTTTCTTT
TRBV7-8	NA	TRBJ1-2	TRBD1	CASSLPDRDGYTF	TGTGCCAGCAGCTTACCGGACAGGGATGGCTACACCTTC
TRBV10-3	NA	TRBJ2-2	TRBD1	CAISVRTGGDTGELFF	TGTGCCATCAGTGTTCGAACAGGGGGTGACACCGGGGAGCTGTTTTTT
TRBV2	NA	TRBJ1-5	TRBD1	CASSTGQGAGWPQHF	TGTGCCAGCAGTACGGGACAGGGCGCGGGGTGGCCCCAGCATTTT
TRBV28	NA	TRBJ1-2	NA	CASSLRQGAYGYTF	TGTGCCAGCAGTTTAAGGCAGGGTGCGTATGGCTACACCTTC
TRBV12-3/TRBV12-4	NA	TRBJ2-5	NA	CASSLQLATQYF	TGTGCCAGCAGTTTACAGTTAGCGACCCAGTACTTC
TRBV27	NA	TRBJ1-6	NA	CASSLSSGSPLHF	TGTGCCAGCAGTTTATCCTCCGGTTCGCCCCTCCACTTT
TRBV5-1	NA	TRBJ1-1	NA	CASSFHGTKTGEAFF	TGCGCCAGCAGCTTCCATGGGACAAAAACCGGTGAAGCTTTCTTT
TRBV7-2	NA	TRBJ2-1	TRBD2	CASSLARGREGNEQFF	TGTGCCAGCAGCTTGGCGCGGGGGCGGGAGGGGAATGAGCAGTTCTTC
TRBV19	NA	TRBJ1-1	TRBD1	CASSEQGINTEAFF	TGTGCCAGTAGTGAACAGGGGATTAACACTGAAGCTTTCTTT
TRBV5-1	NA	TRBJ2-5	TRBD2	CASRVNPTSTQETQYF	TGCGCCAGCAGAGTCAATCCGACTAGCACCCAAGAGACCCAGTACTTC
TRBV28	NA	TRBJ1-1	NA	CASSLSDRTNTEAFF	TGTGCCAGCAGTTTATCAGACAGGACGAACACTGAAGCTTTCTTT
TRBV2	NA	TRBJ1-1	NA	CASSVQALEAFF	TGTGCCAGCAGTGTCCAGGCCCTTGAAGCTTTCTTT
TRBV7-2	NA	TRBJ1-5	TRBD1	CASSFVGRGPSNQPQHF	TGTGCCAGCAGCTTTGTGGGCAGGGGGCCGTCCAATCAGCCCCAGCATTTT
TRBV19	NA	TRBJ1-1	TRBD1	CASSTQGQKEAFF	TGTGCCAGTAGTACCCAGGGACAGAAGGAAGCTTTCTTT
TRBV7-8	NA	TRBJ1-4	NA	CASSIGQLLNEKLFF	TGTGCCAGCAGCATAGGACAGCTTCTTAATGAAAAACTGTTTTTT